This entry features one T cell receptor (beta chain) sequence. Its specific antigen is unknown. No base quality values were provided; no much bigger clone lies one nucleotide off. This record belongs to a study of shared clonotypes between healthy human individuals (dated by TCRdb to about 2020). Study-wide context: Two women and a few men aged 18 to 49 years were included in the cohort. Libraries were prepared and TCR repertoires were sequenced by different laboratories using diverse techniques, in order to increase sequencing depth and limit assay-specific biases. Per donor, leukapheresis produced somewhere between about 0.94 and 10 billion PBMCs. For each donor, CD4 naive and CD4 memory were each run on three plates, CD8 naive on two plates, and CD8 memory on one plate. To estimate repertoire size and how much clonotype sharing occurs between individuals, the study deeply sequenced the blood TCR repertoires of about five healthy adults. Points the paper makes about the study in general: Across four donors, around 5% of naive CD4, 3% to 4% of naive CD8, about 2.3% of memory CD4, and 0.4% to 0.45% of memory CD8 clonotypes were shared. The genetic and exposure-history diversity represented was limited by the small number of donors. Naive subsets generally had larger estimated clonotype richness than memory subsets. Even with the large sequencing depth, rarefaction of the sorted-subset datasets indicated that sequencing was incomplete. Pairwise subsampling indicated that sequencing depth was expected to affect the degree of clonotype sharing among donors. Sampling was restricted to blood, and TCR repertoires in tissue are likely to differ from TCR repertoires in blood. Compared with non-shared clonotypes, the clonotypes found in all four sorted-subset donors had higher generation probabilities.

For the CD8 naive samples, CD45RO-negative cells were positively selected for CCR7, yielding a CD45RA+CCR7+ population from which TemRA cells were excluded. The donors were healthy, HIV-negative adults with no recently reported acute infections or vaccinations. Only Caucasian adults living in Nashville, Tennessee, USA were represented among the donors. After blood collection by leukapheresis, PBMCs were isolated using Ficoll-Histopaque density gradient centrifugation and then cryopreserved in the vapor phase of liquid nitrogen. Purity and quantity of every magnetically sorted T cell population were checked by analytical flow cytometry. Genomic DNA was isolated from each sorted fraction and quantified by UV absorbance on a Nanodrop 2000c. TCR CDR3 regions were amplified from genomic DNA by multiplex PCR using the deep immunoSEQ assay. Extracted genomic DNA from each cell subset was distributed evenly across all wells of several immunoSEQ 96-well plates, and each plate was treated as a replicate. For sorted subsets, about 210 ng of genomic DNA, equivalent to 30,000 or so T cell genomes, went into each replicate PCR. Purified libraries were measured with a Qubit 3.0 fluorometer, size-checked on a Bioanalyzer 2100, and measured again with the KAPA Library Quantification kit. Every immunoSEQ 96-well plate was sequenced on a dedicated single-read 150-cycle Illumina NextSeq 550 flow cell. As for the authors' bioinformatics: Because the immunoSEQ output included only junctional sequences and no quality scores, the filtering could not be the same as the filtering used for full-length reads. To assign V/J genes and CDR3, sequences were annotated using PyIR, a Python wrapper for IgBLAST v1.9, with IMGT germline references. Any read was removed if the V/J assignment was weak (E-value above 1e-6), the CDR3 was missing, or the read contained stop codons, out-of-frame junctions, or ambiguous translated residues. V3J clonotypes were defined as sequences sharing an identical inferred V gene, J gene, and CDR3 amino acid sequence. Percentage overlap between repertoires was computed as shared unique clonotypes divided by the size of the smaller repertoire. Repertoire richness was assessed with RTK rarefaction, the Chao1 estimator, and Recon v2.1 estimates of unobserved clonotypes. Generation probabilities were computed with OLGA for all TCRbeta clonotypes obtained by the gDNA method from several donors. In its TCRdb copy, this immuneACCESS table keeps in-frame sequences only and misses some clones. Where compared with another copy, unresolved V genes explain less than half of these, and the others have no known cause. V and J calls and clone size are those listed in that table; D and trimming were worked out from the DNA. In all, the sample holds around 1.9 million clones, and over 85% of those were seen once. The ten most abundant clones make up around 1.8% of the sample.

According to the germline V gene, CDR1 reads MGHDK and CDR2 reads SYGVNS. The CDR3 covers 13 residues, taking in both the cysteine and the phenylalanine. Only the CDR3 portion is preserved as DNA: 39 bases, with reading frame beginning at the first base. The junction carries 13 bases between V and J, which are trimmed by 4 bases and 6 bases respectively. The sequence joins TRBV25-1 to TRBJ2-7; the D gene is perhaps TRBD1, on 5 matching bases. The source material was naive CD8+ T cells from PBMCs. This specimen's cell subset or site label, interpreted: CD45RA+CCR7+. This TCR derives from a man aged 18 to 30 in good health. Some clones in this sample may be carry-over from other donors' samples. The nucleotides are TGTGCCAGCAGTGCTAGGGGTGGCGGCGAGCAGTACTTC. Translation gives CASSARGGGEQYF.